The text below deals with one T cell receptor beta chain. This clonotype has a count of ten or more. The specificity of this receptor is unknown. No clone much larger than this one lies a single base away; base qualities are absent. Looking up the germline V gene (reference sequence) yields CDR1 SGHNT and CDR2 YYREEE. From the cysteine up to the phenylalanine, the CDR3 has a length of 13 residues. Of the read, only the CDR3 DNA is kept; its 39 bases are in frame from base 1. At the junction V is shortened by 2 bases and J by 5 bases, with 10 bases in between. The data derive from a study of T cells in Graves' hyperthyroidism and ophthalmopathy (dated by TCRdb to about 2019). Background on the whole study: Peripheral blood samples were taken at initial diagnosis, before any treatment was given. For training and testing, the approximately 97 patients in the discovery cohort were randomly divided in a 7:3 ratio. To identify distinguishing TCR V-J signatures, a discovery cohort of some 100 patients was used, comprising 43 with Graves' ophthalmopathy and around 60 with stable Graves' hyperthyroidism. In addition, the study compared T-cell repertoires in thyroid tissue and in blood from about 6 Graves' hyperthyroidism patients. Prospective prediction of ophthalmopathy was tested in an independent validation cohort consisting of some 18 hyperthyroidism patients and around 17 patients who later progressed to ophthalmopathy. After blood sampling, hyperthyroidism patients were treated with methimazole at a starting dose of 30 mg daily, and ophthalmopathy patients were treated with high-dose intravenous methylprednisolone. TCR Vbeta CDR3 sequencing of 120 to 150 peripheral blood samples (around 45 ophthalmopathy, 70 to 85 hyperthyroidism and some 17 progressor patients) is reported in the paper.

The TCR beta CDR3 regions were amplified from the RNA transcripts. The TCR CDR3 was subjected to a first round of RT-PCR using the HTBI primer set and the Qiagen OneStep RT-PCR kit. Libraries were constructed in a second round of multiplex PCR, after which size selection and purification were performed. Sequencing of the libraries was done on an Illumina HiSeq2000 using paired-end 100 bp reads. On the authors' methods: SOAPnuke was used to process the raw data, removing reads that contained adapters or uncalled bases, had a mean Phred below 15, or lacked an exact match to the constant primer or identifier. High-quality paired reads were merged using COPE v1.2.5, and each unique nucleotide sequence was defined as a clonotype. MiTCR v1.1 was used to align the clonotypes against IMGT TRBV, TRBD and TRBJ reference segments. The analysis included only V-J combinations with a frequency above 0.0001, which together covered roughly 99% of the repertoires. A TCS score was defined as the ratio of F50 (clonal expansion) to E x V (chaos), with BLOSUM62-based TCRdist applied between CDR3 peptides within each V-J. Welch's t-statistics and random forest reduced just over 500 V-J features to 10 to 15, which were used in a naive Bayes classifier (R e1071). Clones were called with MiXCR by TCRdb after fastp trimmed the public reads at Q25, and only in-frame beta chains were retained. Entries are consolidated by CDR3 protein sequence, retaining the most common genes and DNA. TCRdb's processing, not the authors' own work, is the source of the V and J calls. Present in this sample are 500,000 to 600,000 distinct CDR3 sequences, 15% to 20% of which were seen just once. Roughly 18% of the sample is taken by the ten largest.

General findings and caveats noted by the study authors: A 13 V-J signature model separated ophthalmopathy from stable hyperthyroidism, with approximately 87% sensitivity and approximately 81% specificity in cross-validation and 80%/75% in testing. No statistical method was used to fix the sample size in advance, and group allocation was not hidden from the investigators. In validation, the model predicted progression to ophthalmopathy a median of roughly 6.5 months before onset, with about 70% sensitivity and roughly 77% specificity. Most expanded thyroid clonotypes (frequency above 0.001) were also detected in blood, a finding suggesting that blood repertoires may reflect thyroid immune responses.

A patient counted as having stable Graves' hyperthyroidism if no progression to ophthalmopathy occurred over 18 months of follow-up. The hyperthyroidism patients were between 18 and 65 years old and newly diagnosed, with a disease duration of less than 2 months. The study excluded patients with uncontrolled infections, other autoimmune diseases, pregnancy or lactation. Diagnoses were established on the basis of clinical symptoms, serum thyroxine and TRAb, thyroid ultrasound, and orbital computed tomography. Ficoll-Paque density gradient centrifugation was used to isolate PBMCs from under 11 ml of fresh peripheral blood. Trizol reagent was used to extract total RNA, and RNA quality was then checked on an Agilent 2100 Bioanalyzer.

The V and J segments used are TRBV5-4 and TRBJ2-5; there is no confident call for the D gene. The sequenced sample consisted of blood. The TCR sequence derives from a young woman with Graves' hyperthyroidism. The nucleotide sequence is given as TGTGCCAGCAGCTTCGGTCGAGCTGAGACCCAGTACTTC. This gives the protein CASSFGRAETQYF.